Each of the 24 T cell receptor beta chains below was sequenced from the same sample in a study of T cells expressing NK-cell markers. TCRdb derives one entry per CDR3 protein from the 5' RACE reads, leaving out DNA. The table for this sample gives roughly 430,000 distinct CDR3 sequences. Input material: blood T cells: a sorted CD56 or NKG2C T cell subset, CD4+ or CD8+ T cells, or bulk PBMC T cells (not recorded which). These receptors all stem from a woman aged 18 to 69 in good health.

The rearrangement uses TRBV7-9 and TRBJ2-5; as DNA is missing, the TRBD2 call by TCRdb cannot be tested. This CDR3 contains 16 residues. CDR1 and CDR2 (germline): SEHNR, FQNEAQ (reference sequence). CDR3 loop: CASSSSPSGVEETQYF.

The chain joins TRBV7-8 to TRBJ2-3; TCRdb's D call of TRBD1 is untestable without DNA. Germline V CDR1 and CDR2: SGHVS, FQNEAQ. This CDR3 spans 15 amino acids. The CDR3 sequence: CASSLTGFGTDTQYF.

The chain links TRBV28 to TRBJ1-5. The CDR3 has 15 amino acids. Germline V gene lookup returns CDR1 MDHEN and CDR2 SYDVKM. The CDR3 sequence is CASTPPGYSNQPQHF.

CDR3 in amino acids: CASRFGTSGMGSYNEQFF. This sequence joins TRBV5-1 and TRBJ2-1; the D call from TCRdb, TRBD2, cannot be confirmed without DNA. Per the germline V gene, CDR1 is SGHRS and CDR2 is YFSETQ. The CDR3 totals 18 residues.

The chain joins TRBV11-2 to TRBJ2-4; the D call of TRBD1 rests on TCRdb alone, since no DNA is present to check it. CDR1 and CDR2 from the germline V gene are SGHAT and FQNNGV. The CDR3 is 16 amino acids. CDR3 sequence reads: CASSLAGAGGKNIQYF.

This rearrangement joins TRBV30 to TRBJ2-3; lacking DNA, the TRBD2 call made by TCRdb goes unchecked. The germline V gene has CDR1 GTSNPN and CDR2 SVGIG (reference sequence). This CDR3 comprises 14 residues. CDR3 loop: CAWSLAAPTDTQYF.

Here the CDR3 reads CAWSPERYEQYF. The rearrangement joins TRBV30 to TRBJ2-7; TCRdb's D call of TRBD1 is untestable without DNA. The CDR3 runs 12 residues. Germline CDR1 reads GTSNPN; CDR2 reads SVGIG (reference sequence).

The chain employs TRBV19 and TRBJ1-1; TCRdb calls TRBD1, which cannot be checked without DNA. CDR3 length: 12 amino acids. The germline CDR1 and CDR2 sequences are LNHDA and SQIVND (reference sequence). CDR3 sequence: CASSITGREAFF.

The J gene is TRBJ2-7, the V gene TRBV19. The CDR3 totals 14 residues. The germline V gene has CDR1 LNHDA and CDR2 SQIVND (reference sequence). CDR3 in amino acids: CASSIGLKPYEQYF.

CDR3 amino acids: CASSKGLAGAQQFF. The J gene is TRBJ2-1, the V gene TRBV12-3 or TRBV12-4; TCRdb's assignment of TRBD2 cannot be checked, as there is no DNA. The CDR3 length is 14 residues.

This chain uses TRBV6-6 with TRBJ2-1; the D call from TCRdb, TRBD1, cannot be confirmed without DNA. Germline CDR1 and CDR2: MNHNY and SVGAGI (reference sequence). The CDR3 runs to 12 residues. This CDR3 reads CASSSGADEQFF.

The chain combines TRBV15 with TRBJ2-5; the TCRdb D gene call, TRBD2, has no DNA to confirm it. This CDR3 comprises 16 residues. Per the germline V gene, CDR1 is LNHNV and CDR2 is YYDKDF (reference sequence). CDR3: CATSRDNGARGETQYF.

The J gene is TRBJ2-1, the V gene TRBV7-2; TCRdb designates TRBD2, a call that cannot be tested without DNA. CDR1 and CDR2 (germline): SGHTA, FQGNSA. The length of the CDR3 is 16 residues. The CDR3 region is CASSLAGAGGYNEQFF.

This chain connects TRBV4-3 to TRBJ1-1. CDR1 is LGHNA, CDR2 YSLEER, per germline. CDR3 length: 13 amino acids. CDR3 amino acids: CASSQEMVTEAFF.

CDR3 sequence reads: CASRTGGSYQETQYF. This chain joins TRBV5-1 and TRBJ2-5; the TCRdb call, TRBD1, lacks DNA for checking. The germline CDR1 and CDR2 sequences are SGHRS and YFSETQ. This CDR3 has 15 amino acids.

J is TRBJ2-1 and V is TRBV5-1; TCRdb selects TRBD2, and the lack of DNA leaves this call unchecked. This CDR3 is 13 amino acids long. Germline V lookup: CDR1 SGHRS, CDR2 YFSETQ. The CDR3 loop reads CATQLAENNEQFF.

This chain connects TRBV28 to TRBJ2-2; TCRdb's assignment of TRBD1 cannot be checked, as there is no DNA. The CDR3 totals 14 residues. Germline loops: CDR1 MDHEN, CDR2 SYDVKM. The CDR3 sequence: CASSGQRNTGELFF. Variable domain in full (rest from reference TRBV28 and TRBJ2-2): DVKVTQSSRYLVKRTGEKVFLECVQDMDHENMFWYRQDPGLGLRLIYFSYDVKMKEKGDIPEGYSVSREKKERFSLILESASTNQTSMYLCASSGQRNTGELFFGEGSRLTVL.

The CDR3 reads CASQGDRGGDSPLHF. The rearrangement uses TRBV18 and TRBJ1-6; the D call of TRBD1 rests on TCRdb alone, since no DNA is present to check it. The germline gives CDR1 KGHSH, CDR2 LQKENI. This CDR3 is 15 amino acids long.

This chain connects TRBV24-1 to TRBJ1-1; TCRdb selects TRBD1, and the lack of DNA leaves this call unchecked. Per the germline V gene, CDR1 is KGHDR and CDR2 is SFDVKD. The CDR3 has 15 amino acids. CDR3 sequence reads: CATSDGGRGNTEAFF.

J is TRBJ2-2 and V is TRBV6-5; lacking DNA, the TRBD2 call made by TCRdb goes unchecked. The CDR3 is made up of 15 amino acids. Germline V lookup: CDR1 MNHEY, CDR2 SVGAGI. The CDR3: CASSYSRARAGELFF.

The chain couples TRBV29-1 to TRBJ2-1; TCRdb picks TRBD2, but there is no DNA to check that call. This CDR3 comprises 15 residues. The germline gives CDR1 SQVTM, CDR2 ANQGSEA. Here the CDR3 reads CSVVGGTSPAHEQFF.

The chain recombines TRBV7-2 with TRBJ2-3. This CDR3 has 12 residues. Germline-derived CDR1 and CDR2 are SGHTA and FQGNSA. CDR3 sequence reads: CASSFFSDTQYF.

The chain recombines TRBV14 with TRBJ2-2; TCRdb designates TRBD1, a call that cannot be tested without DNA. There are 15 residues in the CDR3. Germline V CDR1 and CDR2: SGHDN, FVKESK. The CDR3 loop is CASSQHRLPAGELFF.

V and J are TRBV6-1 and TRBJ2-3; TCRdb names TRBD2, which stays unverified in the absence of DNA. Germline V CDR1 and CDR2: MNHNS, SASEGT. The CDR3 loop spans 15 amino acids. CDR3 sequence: CASSRSGRWADTQYF.